These T cell receptor beta chains were read from a single sample in a study of blood T cell repertoires in COVID-19. The assay was immunoSEQ multiplex PCR, and TCRdb's table has in-frame clones only and misses some. The repertoire holds 250,000 or so clones, 75% to 90% seen once, with around 4.6% in the top ten. Sequenced: peripheral blood. Receptors originate from a middle-aged woman who had recovered from COVID-19. The CDR3 runs from the conserved cysteine through the conserved F or W. The order of the fields is CDR3 protein, CDR3 DNA, clone size, V gene, D gene, J gene. A D gene is named only where the DNA matches it firmly. Some rows have no size entry. The others give once, few or many, or a class for an expanded clone.

CASGGHMNTEAFF	TGTGCCAGCGGCGGACACATGAACACTGAAGCTTTCTTT	NA	TRBV28	NA	TRBJ1-1
CASTNSYTDTQYF	TGTGCCAGCACGAACTCGTACACAGATACGCAGTATTTT	NA	TRBV12-3/TRBV12-4	NA	TRBJ2-3
CASSFTVRGEQFF	TGTGCCAGCAGCTTCACGGTCCGGGGTGAGCAGTTCTTC	NA	TRBV5-8	NA	TRBJ2-1
CASSFPGGIGEKLFF	TGTGCCAGCAGTTTTCCGGGGGGTATTGGGGAAAAACTGTTTTTT	NA	TRBV28	NA	TRBJ1-4
CASSYSWGLGGYTF	TGTGCCAGCAGTTACTCTTGGGGGCTAGGGGGCTACACCTTC	NA	TRBV6-5	NA	TRBJ1-2
CASSQDLRLSGNTIYF	TGTGCCAGCAGCCAAGATTTGAGGCTCTCTGGAAACACCATATATTTT	NA	TRBV3-1/TRBV3-2	NA	TRBJ1-3
CASSYTGLVIGELFF	TGTGCCAGCAGTTACACGGGACTAGTGATCGGGGAGCTGTTTTTT	NA	TRBV6-5	TRBD2	TRBJ2-2
CASSLDGGLRGYTF	TGTGCCAGCAGCTTAGATGGGGGACTACGCGGCTACACCTTC	once	TRBV7-8	NA	TRBJ1-2
CASSLGGGEWNEQFF	TGTGCCAGCAGTTTAGGCGGGGGGGAGTGGAATGAGCAGTTCTTC	NA	TRBV28	TRBD2	TRBJ2-1
CASSDPRTGSTDTQYF	TGTGCCAGCAGCGACCCTAGGACAGGGAGTACAGATACGCAGTATTTT	NA	TRBV9	TRBD1	TRBJ2-3
CASSESSGYTGELFF	TGCGCCAGCAGTGAGTCTAGCGGATACACCGGGGAGCTGTTTTTT	NA	TRBV10-1	NA	TRBJ2-2
CASSQDGLAGRETQYF	TGCGCCAGCAGCCAGGATGGACTAGCGGGACGGGAGACCCAGTACTTC	once	TRBV4-3	TRBD2	TRBJ2-5
CASSLGGLAVYNEQFF	TGTGCCAGCAGCTTAGGGGGACTAGCAGTCTACAATGAGCAGTTCTTC	NA	TRBV11-2	TRBD2	TRBJ2-1
CASRRGRGNEKLFF	TGTGCCAGTAGGCGGGGGAGGGGTAATGAAAAACTGTTTTTT	NA	TRBV19	NA	TRBJ1-4
CASKAGGSTDTQYF	TGCGCCAGCAAAGCGGGGGGTAGCACAGATACGCAGTATTTT	NA	TRBV5-1	TRBD2	TRBJ2-3
CASSLTWQGSTDTQYF	TGTGCCAGCAGCTTGACGTGGCAGGGTAGCACAGATACGCAGTATTTT	NA	TRBV5-5	NA	TRBJ2-3
CASSQERPGQGGETQYF	TGCGCCAGCAGCCAAGAAAGGCCGGGACAGGGGGGAGAGACCCAGTACTTC	once	TRBV4-1	TRBD1	TRBJ2-5
CASSFSTGPYNEQFF	TGTGCCAGCAGCTTCTCGACAGGGCCCTACAATGAGCAGTTCTTC	NA	TRBV5-4	TRBD1	TRBJ2-1
CASSPLRGVRVGQYF	TGTGCCAGCAGCCCGTTAAGGGGTGTTCGGGTAGGGCAGTACTTC	NA	TRBV11-2	NA	TRBJ2-7
CASGSGTSYEQFF	TGTGCTAGTGGTTCCGGGACTAGTTATGAGCAGTTCTTC	NA	TRBV12-5	TRBD2	TRBJ2-1
CASTPGGSMNTEAFF	TGTGCCAGTACCCCTGGCGGCTCAATGAACACTGAAGCTTTCTTT	few	TRBV19	NA	TRBJ1-1
CASSPDREVRPQHF	TGTGCCAGCAGCCCAGACAGGGAGGTCCGGCCCCAGCATTTT	NA	TRBV7-9	TRBD1	TRBJ1-5
CASSGQGGDTQYF	TGTGCCAGCAGCGGACAGGGTGGGGATACGCAGTATTTT	NA	TRBV12-3/TRBV12-4	TRBD1	TRBJ2-3
CASSQETMGRYTF	TGTGCCAGCAGCCAAGAGACTATGGGCAGATACACCTTC	NA	TRBV3-1/TRBV3-2	NA	TRBJ1-2
CAIADRGATNEKLFF	TGTGCCATCGCGGACAGGGGTGCAACTAATGAAAAACTGTTTTTT	NA	TRBV10-3	TRBD1	TRBJ1-4
CASSSPGTGDSPLHF	TGTGCCAGCTCATCGCCCGGGACAGGGGACTCACCCCTCCACTTT	NA	TRBV18	TRBD1	TRBJ1-6
CATREGGNQPQHF	TGTGCCACCAGGGAGGGCGGCAATCAGCCCCAGCATTTT	NA	TRBV24-1	NA	TRBJ1-5
CAWLSTRVNTEAFF	TGTGCCTGGCTTTCCACGCGGGTTAACACTGAAGCTTTCTTT	NA	TRBV30	NA	TRBJ1-1
CASSQDRGNGYTF	TGCGCCAGCAGCCAAGACAGGGGTAACGGCTACACCTTC	NA	TRBV4-3	NA	TRBJ1-2
CASSLPREVEEEAFF	TGTGCCAGCAGTTTGCCCAGGGAGGTTGAAGAGGAAGCTTTCTTT	NA	TRBV28	NA	TRBJ1-1
CASSFSGTADTQYF	TGTGCCAGCAGCTTTAGCGGGACGGCAGATACGCAGTATTTT	NA	TRBV7-9	TRBD2	TRBJ2-3
CASSPRTGLGDTQYF	TGTGCCAGCAGCCCAAGGACAGGGCTGGGAGATACGCAGTATTTT	NA	TRBV11-2	TRBD1	TRBJ2-3
CATSDMAGGTDTQYF	TGTGCCACCAGTGATATGGCAGGGGGGACAGATACGCAGTATTTT	NA	TRBV24-1	NA	TRBJ2-3
CATSKGQGNQPQHF	TGTGCCACCAGCAAGGGCCAGGGAAATCAGCCCCAGCATTTT	NA	TRBV15	NA	TRBJ1-5
CASRPPAGLPLHF	TGTGCCAGCAGACCCCCCGCGGGTCTACCCCTCCACTTT	few	TRBV6-5	NA	TRBJ1-6
CASSLGGHYGYTF	TGTGCCAGCAGTTTAGGAGGGCACTATGGCTACACCTTC	NA	TRBV12-3/TRBV12-4	NA	TRBJ1-2
CATSDLYSLEQFF	TGTGCCACCAGTGATTTGTACAGCCTCGAGCAGTTCTTC	NA	TRBV24-1	NA	TRBJ2-1
CASSSLQGASGNTIYF	TGCGCCAGCAGCTCGTTACAGGGGGCATCTGGAAACACCATATATTTT	NA	TRBV5-1	TRBD1	TRBJ1-3
CASSASDSYNEQFF	TGTGCCAGCAGCGCCTCGGACAGCTACAATGAGCAGTTCTTC	once	TRBV11-2	NA	TRBJ2-1
CASKTRTGPQEKLFF	TGTGCCAGCAAGACTCGGACAGGACCCCAGGAGAAACTGTTTTTT	NA	TRBV2	TRBD1	TRBJ1-4
CASSLVGGVGFF	TGTGCCAGCAGCTTAGTGGGCGGGGTGGGGTTCTTC	NA	TRBV7-9	NA	TRBJ2-1